This TCR beta chain originates from a study of tumor-infiltrating lymphocytes in primary liver carcinoma. About the research overall: Stage T1-T3 N0M0 tumors measured about 4.2 to 10 cm at most.

For blood RNA, unsorted whole blood served as the source, and germline DNA was extracted too. Preoperatively, roughly 3.9 milliliters of peripheral blood were collected. From around 530 ng of total RNA, TCR beta-specific cDNA was reverse-transcribed using a constant-region primer. Generation of the TCR beta libraries relied on three nested multiplex PCR rounds using slightly modified ARM-PCR. It was with TRBV1-TRBV30 forward primers and a C-beta reverse primer that the first two PCR rounds were run, at around 11 cycles each. In TCRdb, the multiplex PCR reads were re-called with MiXCR into one record per CDR3 protein. The data contain nearly 200,000 distinct CDR3 sequences, less than 65% of them singletons. Findings and caveats of the study: Blood's top-250-clone fraction was significantly lower than that of tumors (p = 0.039).

This clonotype showed up many times. Its specificity is not known. V lost 7 bases and J lost 0; bases outside the gene matches: 10. The length of the CDR3 is 18 residues. Germline V gives CDR1 ENHRY, CDR2 SYGVKD. This rearrangement joins TRBV10-3 to TRBJ2-1, with 12 positions matching TRBD2. The TCR sequence derives from a woman aged 55-75 years with primary liver carcinoma and hepatitis B virus infection. Input material: peripheral blood. This CDR3 is CAIKSTSGGGSSYNEQFF. The CDR3, as DNA: TGTGCCATCAAGTCGACTAGCGGGGGCGGCAGCTCCTACAATGAGCAGTTCTTC.